This entry lists 28 T cell receptor beta chains sequenced from one sample in a study of T cells in Graves' hyperthyroidism and ophthalmopathy. RNA transcripts were the template for amplifying TCR beta CDR3 regions. Primed by the HTBI set, a first-round RT-PCR was run on the TCR CDR3. One entry per CDR3 protein, called by TCRdb with MiXCR from the multiplex PCR reads. This sample has some 440,000 distinct CDR3 sequences, with 15% to 18% found just once. The sequenced material came from blood. These receptors all stem from a young woman with Graves' hyperthyroidism.

At least ten counts were recorded for this clonotype. J is TRBJ2-1 and V is TRBV29-1, with 15 positions matching TRBD2. This CDR3 has 16 residues. V shed 6 bases and J 8 bases; nucleotides not matched to a gene: 11. In germline, CDR1 is SQVTM, CDR2 ANQGSEA. The CDR3 DNA follows: TGCAGCGTCTGTTTGATCGGGACTAGCGGGAGGTATGAGCAGTTCTTC. This translates into CSVCLIGTSGRYEQFF.

This clonotype came up a few times. The V and J genes are TRBV6-1 and TRBJ2-7; possibly TRBD1 or TRBD2 for D (5 bases each). Germline assignment: CDR1 MNHNS and CDR2 SASEGT. V was clipped by 4 bases and J by 2 bases, with 15 bases between them. The CDR3 runs to 15 residues. CDR3 DNA sequence: TGTGCCAGCAGTGTACTGGGACGGGGAGCCTACGAGCAGTACTTC. Amino acids: CASSVLGRGAYEQYF.

A remark on this clonotype: A much larger clone differs from this one at a single base, so this may be a read error. V and J are TRBV6-1 and TRBJ2-7; perhaps TRBD1 as D (6 bases). V was shortened by 5 bases and J by 3 bases, with 11 bases between the two germline ends. The germline gives CDR1 MNHNS, CDR2 SASEGT. This CDR3 region has 13 residues. CDR3 in amino acids: CASSTGQHYEQYF. In DNA form, the CDR3 reads TGTGCCAGCAGTACCGGACAGCACTACGAGCAGTACTTC.

This clonotype has at least ten counts. This CDR3 reads CASSQDLETQYF. The CDR3 DNA sequence: TGTGCCAGCAGCCAAGATTTAGAGACCCAGTACTTC. The genes are TRBV3-1 and TRBJ2-5; D remains unclear. Deletions cut 0 bases from V and 4 bases from J, with 3 bases between. Germline V lookup: CDR1 LGHDT, CDR2 YNNKEL (reference sequence). The CDR3 contains 12 residues.

This clonotype occurred a few times. An end of the junction differs from the germline gene, which may be a read error. This chain links TRBV12-3 or TRBV12-4 with TRBJ2-5; 16 bases are a match to TRBD2. The length of the CDR3 is 17 residues. The CDR3 here is CASVPGLAGGLGEAQYF. The CDR3 DNA reads as TGTGCCAGCGTCCCGGGACTAGCGGGGGGGCTGGGAGAGGCCCAGTACTTC.

This chain connects TRBV29-1 to TRBJ1-1, with 7 bases aligning to TRBD1. Trimming removed 4 bases from V and 4 bases from J; junction bases left unmatched: 6. The CDR3 extends over 13 amino acids. The germline V gene encodes CDR1 SQVTM and CDR2 ANQGSEA. The CDR3 DNA reads TGCAGCGTTGGGGACAGATACCGCACTGAAGCTTTCTTT. Translation gives CSVGDRYRTEAFF.

This clonotype turned up a few times. A much larger clone differs by one base, so this may be a read error. The DNA of the CDR3 is TGTGCCGGCAGCTCACTAGCGGGAGATACGCAGTATTTT. Protein sequence: CAGSSLAGDTQYF. V gene TRBV2 combines with J gene TRBJ2-3; TRBD2 matches at 9 bases. The CDR3 length is 13 residues. The germline CDR1 and CDR2 sequences are SNHLY and FYNNEI.

This clonotype was observed many times. The chain combines TRBV11-3 with TRBJ1-1; D remains unclear. Trimming took off 5 bases at V and 4 bases at J, with 11 bases between the two ends. The CDR3 is 13 residues long. Germline lookup yields CDR1 SGHNT and CDR2 YENEEA. The CDR3 protein is CASSKTVFTEAFF. DNA of the CDR3: TGTGCCAGCAGCAAGACGGTATTCACTGAAGCTTTCTTT. Based on the CDR3 plus reference TRBV11-3 and TRBJ1-1, the full variable domain is EAGVVQSPRYKIIEKKQPVAFWCNPISGHNTLYWYLQNLGQGPELLIRYENEEAVDDSQLPKDRFSAERLKGVDSTLKIQPAELGDSAVYLCASSKTVFTEAFFGQGTRLTVV.

The chain joins TRBV18 to TRBJ2-1, with D maybe TRBD2 (5 bases). Germline values: CDR1 KGHSH, CDR2 LQKENI. The CDR3 totals 20 residues. The V and J ends lost 1 base and 5 bases respectively, with 27 bases between them. Written as DNA, the CDR3 is TGTGCCAGCTCACCACGGAGAATGTCCGAGGCAGGAGGAGCAAACAATGAGCAGTTCTTC. Encoded protein: CASSPRRMSEAGGANNEQFF.

V is TRBV5-8 and J is TRBJ2-3, with 9 bases fitting TRBD2. Germline trimming cut 4 bases from V and 6 bases from J; bases unmatched to any gene: 6. CDR1 and CDR2 (germline): SGHTS, YDEGEE. The CDR3 is made up of 14 amino acids. The CDR3 region has the DNA TGTGCCAGCAGCCTAGGACTAGCGCGCGATACGCAGTATTTT. Its translation: CASSLGLARDTQYF. Full variable domain (rest looked up from reference TRBV5-8 and TRBJ2-3): EAGVTQSPTHLIKTRGQQATLRCSPISGHTSVYWYQQALGLGLQFLLWYDEGEERNRGNFPPRFSGRQFPNYSSELNVNALELEDSALYLCASSLGLARDTQYFGPGTRLTVL.

This clonotype has ten or more counts. The V and J genes are TRBV11-3 and TRBJ2-1, with unresolved D. The length of the CDR3 is 13 residues. Germline lookup yields CDR1 SGHNT and CDR2 YENEEA. Trimming pared 0 bases from V and 9 bases from J, leaving 9 bases between. The CDR3 region is CASSLEVGGEQFF. DNA of the CDR3: TGTGCCAGCAGCTTAGAAGTGGGCGGTGAGCAGTTCTTC.

This clonotype occurred many times. The genes are TRBV3-1 and TRBJ2-3; 11 bases match TRBD2. This CDR3 comprises 16 residues. Germline loops: CDR1 LGHDT, CDR2 YNNKEL (reference sequence). After removal of 4 bases from V and 4 bases from J, the junction contained 7 bases not matched to a gene. CDR3 sequence (DNA): TGTGCCAGCAGCCCTGGGACTAGCGGAACCGCAGATACGCAGTATTTT. It translates to CASSPGTSGTADTQYF.

This clonotype showed up just a few times. This chain links TRBV6-2 or TRBV6-3 with TRBJ2-2, with 10 bases matching TRBD2. V lost 6 bases, J lost 6 bases, and 7 bases stayed unmatched. Germline V gives CDR1 MNHEY, CDR2 SVGEGT. The CDR3 totals 15 residues. CDR3 nucleotides: TGTGCCAGCAGCCCCGTGGGACTAGCGTCCGGGGAGCTGTTTTTT. Its translation is CASSPVGLASGELFF.

The chain couples TRBV27 to TRBJ2-1; TRBD1 aligns across 7 bases. The V segment lost 5 bases and the J segment 4 bases; nucleotides outside the gene matches: 11. CDR3 length equals 16 residues. The germline CDR1 and CDR2 sequences are MNHEY and SMNVEV (reference sequence). The CDR3 region is CASSQRGQLIYNEQFF. The CDR3 region has the DNA TGTGCCAGCAGTCAGAGGGGGCAACTGATTTACAATGAGCAGTTCTTC.

V and J are TRBV11-1 and TRBJ2-5; the D gene could be TRBD1 or TRBD2 (5 bases each). CDR1 and CDR2 from the germline V gene are SGHAT and FQDESV (reference sequence). This CDR3 region has 14 residues. V dropped 2 bases and J dropped 1 base, with 8 bases sitting between them. CDR3 protein: CASSLRGVQETQYF. CDR3 nucleotide sequence: TGTGCCAGCAGCTTAAGGGGAGTCCAAGAGACCCAGTACTTC.

The V gene is TRBV18, the J gene TRBJ2-2, with TRBD1 as a possible D gene (6 bases). CDR1 is KGHSH and CDR2 is LQKENI in the germline V gene. Trimming left V 3 bases short and J 0 bases short, with 8 bases between. The CDR3 extends over 15 amino acids. CDR3 loop: CASSPGTTNTGELFF. CDR3 nucleotide sequence: TGTGCCAGCTCACCCGGGACAACGAACACCGGGGAGCTGTTTTTT. The complete variable domain, with remaining parts taken from reference TRBV18 and TRBJ2-2, reads NAGVMQNPRHLVRRRGQEARLRCSPMKGHSHVYWYRQLPEEGLKFMVYLQKENIIDESGMPKERFSAEFPKEGPSILRIQQVVRGDSAAYFCASSPGTTNTGELFFGEGSRLTVL.

This clonotype was counted ten times or more. The chain joins TRBV11-2 to TRBJ1-4, with 7 nucleotides matching TRBD1. V was pared by 8 bases and J by 3 bases, with 12 bases of the junction left unmatched. CDR3 length: 16 amino acids. The germline V gene encodes CDR1 SGHAT and CDR2 FQNNGV. CDR3: CASGLGRGTANEKLFF. CDR3 DNA: TGTGCCAGCGGCCTAGGTCGGGGGACAGCTAATGAAAAACTGTTTTTT.

This clonotype was observed a few times. This CDR3 reads CASSKPGQGIYGYTF. Written as DNA, the CDR3 is TGTGCCAGCAGCAAACCGGGACAGGGGATCTATGGCTACACCTTC. The chain combines TRBV5-6 with TRBJ1-2; 10 bases line up with TRBD1. Germline assignment: CDR1 SGHDT and CDR2 YYEEEE. The CDR3 sequence is 15 residues long. The J segment lost 4 bases and the V segment lost 4 bases, leaving 7 bases of the junction unmatched.

This clonotype was seen a handful of times. The chain links TRBV6-1 to TRBJ1-5; TRBD1 aligns across 9 bases. V was clipped by 6 bases and J by 2 bases; unmatched bases: 2. This CDR3 is 14 amino acids long. CDR1 is MNHNS and CDR2 is SASEGT in the germline V gene. CDR3 DNA: TGTGCCAGCAGGGACAGGGGTCGCAATCAGCCCCAGCATTTT. Its translation: CASRDRGRNQPQHF.

The rearrangement joins TRBV29-1 to TRBJ1-2; D not resolved. Germline V lookup: CDR1 SQVTM, CDR2 ANQGSEA. The V and J ends lost 0 bases and 3 bases respectively, with 11 bases between them. The CDR3 consists of 14 residues. The chain's CDR3 is CSVEDRKEDYGYTF. For the CDR3, the DNA is TGCAGCGTTGAAGATCGGAAGGAGGACTATGGCTACACCTTC.

This clonotype was picked up a small number of times. Here the CDR3 reads CSARDLSPSGRFHEQYF. In DNA form, the CDR3 reads TGCAGTGCTAGAGATCTTTCCCCTAGCGGGAGGTTCCACGAGCAGTACTTC. This sequence joins TRBV20-1 and TRBJ2-7; 11 positions agree with TRBD2. The CDR3 spans 17 residues. Germline-derived CDR1 and CDR2 are DFQATT and SNEGSKA (reference sequence). V shed 0 bases and J 5 bases; nucleotides not matched to a gene: 12.

The chain carries TRBV20-1 and TRBJ2-7; 11 bases align to TRBD1. This CDR3 region has 13 residues. J lost 6 bases, V lost 6 bases, and 7 bases had no gene match. Germline CDR1 and CDR2: DFQATT and SNEGSKA (reference sequence). CDR3 DNA sequence: TGCAGTGCCCGGACAGGGGGCGAGGTCGAGCAGTACTTC. This codes for CSARTGGEVEQYF.

This clonotype was recorded many times. The chain is built from TRBV3-1 and TRBJ1-6, with a tentative D call TRBD1 (6 bases). This CDR3 is 13 amino acids long. Trimming left V 4 bases short and J 10 bases short, with 11 bases between. Germline CDR1 and CDR2: LGHDT and YNNKEL (reference sequence). The CDR3 nucleotides are TGTGCCAGCAGCCCAATGGGGGCATCACCCCTCCACTTT. Its translation is CASSPMGASPLHF.

This clonotype has only a few counts. The CDR3 sequence is CASSPTLSSYNEQFF. CDR3 DNA: TGTGCCAGCAGCCCGACCCTCAGCTCCTACAATGAGCAGTTCTTC. The chain employs TRBV14 and TRBJ2-1; D unresolved. V was pared by 4 bases and J by 0 bases, with 10 bases between. Per germline, CDR1 SGHDN and CDR2 FVKESK. CDR3 length: 15 amino acids.

The sample holds a few counts of this clonotype. The CDR3 region has the DNA TGTGCCAGCAGCCCAAGAAAGGGTCGGGACAGGGGGAACCTGAACACTGAAGCTTTCTTT. Translation: CASSPRKGRDRGNLNTEAFF. V gene TRBV9 combines with J gene TRBJ1-1, with 11 bases identical to TRBD1. V lost 4 bases and J lost 0; bases outside the gene matches: 17. The CDR3 sequence is 20 residues long. Germline lookup yields CDR1 SGDLS and CDR2 YYNGEE.

V and J are TRBV19 and TRBJ1-2; 7 positions match TRBD1. The CDR3 is 13 residues long. The V segment lost 3 bases and the J segment 7 bases; nucleotides outside the gene matches: 5. Germline V gives CDR1 LNHDA, CDR2 SQIVND (reference sequence). CDR3 residues: CASSIDRASGYTF. The CDR3 bases are TGTGCCAGTAGTATTGACAGGGCCAGTGGCTACACCTTC.

This clonotype came up many times. The chain recombines TRBV18 with TRBJ1-1; 7 bases agree with TRBD1. CDR1 and CDR2 (germline): KGHSH, LQKENI. CDR3 length equals 15 residues. Trimming removed 1 base from V and 3 bases from J; junction bases left unmatched: 5. CDR3 nucleotide sequence: TGTGCCAGCTCACCACAACAGGGGTTGGACACTGAAGCTTTCTTT. Residues: CASSPQQGLDTEAFF.

This clonotype was picked up a small number of times. The rearrangement links TRBV20-1 to TRBJ1-5; D gene unclear. This CDR3 spans 13 amino acids. V was shortened by 2 bases and J by 5 bases, with 10 bases between the two germline ends. Per germline, CDR1 DFQATT and CDR2 SNEGSKA (reference sequence). The CDR3 loop reads CSARPAGYQPQHF. CDR3 coding DNA: TGCAGTGCTAGACCCGCGGGTTATCAGCCCCAGCATTTT.